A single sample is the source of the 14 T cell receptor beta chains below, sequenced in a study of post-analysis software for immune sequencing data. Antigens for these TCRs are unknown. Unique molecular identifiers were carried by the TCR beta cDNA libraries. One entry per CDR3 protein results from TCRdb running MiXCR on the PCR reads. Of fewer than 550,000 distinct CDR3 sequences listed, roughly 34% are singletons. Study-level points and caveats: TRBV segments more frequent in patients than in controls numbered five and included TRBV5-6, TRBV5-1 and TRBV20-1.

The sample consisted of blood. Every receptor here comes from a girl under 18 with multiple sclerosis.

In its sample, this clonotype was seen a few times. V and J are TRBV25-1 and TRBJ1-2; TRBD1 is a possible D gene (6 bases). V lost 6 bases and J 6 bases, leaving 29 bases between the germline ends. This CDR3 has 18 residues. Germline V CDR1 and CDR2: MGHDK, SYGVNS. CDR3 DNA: TGTGCCAGCAGATCCTCAACTCCGGGACATAGGTTCCTCGATGGCTACACCTTC. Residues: CASRSSTPGHRFLDGYTF.

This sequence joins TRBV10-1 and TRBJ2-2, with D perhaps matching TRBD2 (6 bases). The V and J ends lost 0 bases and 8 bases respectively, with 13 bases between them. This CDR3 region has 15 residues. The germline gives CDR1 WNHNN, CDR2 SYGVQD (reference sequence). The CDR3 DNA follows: TGCGCCAGCAGTGAGTCGGTACTAGCAGCTGGGGAGCTGTTTTTT. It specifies CASSESVLAAGELFF.

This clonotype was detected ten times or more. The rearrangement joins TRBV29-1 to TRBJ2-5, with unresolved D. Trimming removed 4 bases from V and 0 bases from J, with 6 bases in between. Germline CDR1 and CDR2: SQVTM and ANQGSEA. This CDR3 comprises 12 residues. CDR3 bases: TGCAGCGTTGGAGCGAACCAAGAGACCCAGTACTTC. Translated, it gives CSVGANQETQYF.

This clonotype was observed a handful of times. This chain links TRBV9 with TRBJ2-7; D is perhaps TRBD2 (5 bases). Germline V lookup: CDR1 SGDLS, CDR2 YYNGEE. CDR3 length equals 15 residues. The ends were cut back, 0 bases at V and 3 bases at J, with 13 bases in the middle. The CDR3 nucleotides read TGTGCCAGCAGCGTAGGCTCCGGTGGGAGCTACGAGCAGTACTTC. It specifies CASSVGSGGSYEQYF.

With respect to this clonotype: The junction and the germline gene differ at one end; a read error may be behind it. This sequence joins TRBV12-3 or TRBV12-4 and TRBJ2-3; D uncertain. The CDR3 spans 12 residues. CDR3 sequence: CASQFGTDMQYF. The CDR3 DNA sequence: TGTGCCAGCCAATTCGGCACAGATATGCAGTATTTT.

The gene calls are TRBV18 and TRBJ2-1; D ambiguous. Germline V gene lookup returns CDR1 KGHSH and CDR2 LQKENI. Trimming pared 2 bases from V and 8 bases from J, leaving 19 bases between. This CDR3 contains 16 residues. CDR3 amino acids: CASSPRIEYNGDEQFF. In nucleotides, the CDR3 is TGTGCCAGCTCACCAAGGATCGAATATAACGGCGATGAGCAGTTCTTC.

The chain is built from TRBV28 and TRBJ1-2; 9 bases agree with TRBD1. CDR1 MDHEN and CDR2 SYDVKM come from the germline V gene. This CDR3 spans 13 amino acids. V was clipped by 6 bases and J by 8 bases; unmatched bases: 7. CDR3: CASSRQGEMGYTF. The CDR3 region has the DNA TGTGCCAGCAGCCGACAGGGGGAAATGGGCTACACCTTC.

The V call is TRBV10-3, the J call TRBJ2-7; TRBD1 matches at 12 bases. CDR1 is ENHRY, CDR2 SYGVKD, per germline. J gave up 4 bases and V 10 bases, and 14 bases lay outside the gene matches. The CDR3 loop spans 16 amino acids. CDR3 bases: TGTGCCAGCAGCGAGGGACAGGGGGCGCGGAATTACGAGCAGTACTTC. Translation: CASSEGQGARNYEQYF.

DNA for the CDR3: TGCAGTGCTAGCCTATGGGGGGGCTACAATGAGCAGTTCTTC. Protein product: CSASLWGGYNEQFF. The rearrangement uses TRBV20-1 and TRBJ2-1; TRBD2 matches at 7 bases. Germline trimming cut 3 bases from V and 3 bases from J; bases unmatched to any gene: 5. The CDR3 contains 14 residues. CDR1 is DFQATT, CDR2 SNEGSKA, per germline (reference sequence).

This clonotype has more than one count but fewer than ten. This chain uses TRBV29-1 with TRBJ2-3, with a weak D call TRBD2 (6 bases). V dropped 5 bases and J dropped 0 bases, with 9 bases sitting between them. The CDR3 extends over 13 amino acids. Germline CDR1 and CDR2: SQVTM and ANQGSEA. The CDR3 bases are TGCAGCGTTTGGAGGGAGAGCACAGATACGCAGTATTTT. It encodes CSVWRESTDTQYF.

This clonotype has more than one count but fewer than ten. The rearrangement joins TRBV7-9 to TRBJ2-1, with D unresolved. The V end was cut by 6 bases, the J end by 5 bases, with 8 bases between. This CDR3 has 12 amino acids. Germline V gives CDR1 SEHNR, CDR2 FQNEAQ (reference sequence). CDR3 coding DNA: TGTGCCAGCAGTCCTTCAAACAATGAGCAGTTCTTC. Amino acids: CASSPSNNEQFF.

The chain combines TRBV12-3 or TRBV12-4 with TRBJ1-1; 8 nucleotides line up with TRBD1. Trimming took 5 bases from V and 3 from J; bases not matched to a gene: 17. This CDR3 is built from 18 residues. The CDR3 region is CASSPLDAGGRTYTEAFF. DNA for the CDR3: TGTGCCAGCAGTCCCCTCGACGCAGGGGGCAGGACTTACACTGAAGCTTTCTTT.

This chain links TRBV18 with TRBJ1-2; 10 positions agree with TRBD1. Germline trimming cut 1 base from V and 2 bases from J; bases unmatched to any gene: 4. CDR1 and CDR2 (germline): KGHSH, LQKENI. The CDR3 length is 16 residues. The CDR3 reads CASSPLPDRGNYGYTF. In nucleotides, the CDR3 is TGTGCCAGCTCACCACTTCCGGACAGGGGGAACTATGGCTACACCTTC.

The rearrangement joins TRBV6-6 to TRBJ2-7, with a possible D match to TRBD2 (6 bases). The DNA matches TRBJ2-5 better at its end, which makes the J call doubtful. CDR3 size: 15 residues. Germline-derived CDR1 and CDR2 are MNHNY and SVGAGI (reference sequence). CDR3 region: CASSLTSRLVETQYF. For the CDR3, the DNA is TGTGCCAGCAGTCTAACTAGCAGGCTGGTGGAGACCCAGTACTTC.